This entry lists 19 T cell receptor beta chains sequenced from one sample in a study of cytomegalovirus exposure and HLA in healthy donors. The PCR used 60 Vbeta and 13 Jbeta primers. Here immunoSEQ multiplex PCR was the method, and the copy in TCRdb shows in-frame clones only, minus some. The sample consists of just over 150,000 clones, 60% to 80% of them appearing once. Source material: PBMCs. The receptors were sampled from a woman between 25 and 40 years old in good health and CMV-seronegative.

This clone was counted only a few times. The chain joins TRBV10-3 to TRBJ1-1; no firm D call. CDR3 length: 13 amino acids. Germline loops: CDR1 ENHRY, CDR2 SYGVKD. Trimming cost V 7 bases and J 4 bases, with 13 bases left between them. CDR3 DNA sequence: TGTGCCATCAAGGCGGGTTGGGGCACTGAAGCTTTCTTT. It encodes CAIKAGWGTEAFF.

The V and J genes are TRBV11-2 and TRBJ1-1, with 8 bases matching TRBD1. The germline gives CDR1 SGHAT, CDR2 FQNNGV. The CDR3 length is 15 residues. Losses at the gene ends were 0 bases for V and 7 bases for J; bases not matched to a gene: 7. CDR3 residues: CASSLEPGQGFEAFF. For the CDR3, the DNA is TGTGCCAGCAGCTTAGAGCCCGGACAGGGATTTGAAGCTTTCTTT.

V usage is TRBV11-2 and J usage is TRBJ2-3; 7 bases line up with TRBD2. V shed 9 bases, J shed 2 bases, and the junction held 11 bases outside the gene matches. The CDR3 is made up of 15 amino acids. The germline V gene encodes CDR1 SGHAT and CDR2 FQNNGV. CDR3 in amino acids: CASSPWRGNTDTQYF. The CDR3 coding sequence is TGTGCCAGTTCACCCTGGCGGGGGAACACAGATACGCAGTATTTT.

The CDR3 region has the DNA TGTGCCAGCAGCTTCCTGCAGGGGGACACCGGGGAGCTGTTTTTT. This translates into CASSFLQGDTGELFF. The chain carries TRBV7-3 and TRBJ2-2, with 7 positions matching TRBD1. Germline trimming cut 3 bases from V and 3 bases from J; bases unmatched to any gene: 4. Germline lookup yields CDR1 SGHTA and CDR2 FQGTGA. The CDR3 contains 15 residues.

This clone has just a few counts. The rearrangement uses TRBV9 and TRBJ2-3; D may be TRBD2 (6 bases). Deletions cut 3 bases from V and 3 bases from J, with 14 bases between. CDR3 size: 15 residues. The germline CDR1 and CDR2 sequences are SGDLS and YYNGEE. The CDR3 nucleotides read TGTGCCAGCAGCGGAACGGGAGTTGAAACAGATACGCAGTATTTT. Its protein product is CASSGTGVETDTQYF.

The chain's CDR3 is CASNAGTGVGYTF. CDR3 nucleotides: TGTGCCAGTAATGCCGGGACAGGGGTCGGCTACACCTTC. The rearrangement links TRBV19 to TRBJ1-2; TRBD1 agrees at 10 bases. V shed 7 bases and J 8 bases; nucleotides not matched to a gene: 7. The CDR3 is 13 residues long. The germline V gene has CDR1 LNHDA and CDR2 SQIVND (reference sequence).

The chain couples TRBV11-2 to TRBJ1-4; TRBD1 is a possible D gene (5 bases). This CDR3 comprises 15 residues. V was cut by 5 bases and J by 8 bases, with 18 bases left in between. Germline V gene data show CDR1 as SGHAT and CDR2 as FQNNGV. The CDR3 nucleotides are TGTGCCAGCAGCCAGACGGACCGGTGGGGCGAAAAACTGTTTTTT. Its translation: CASSQTDRWGEKLFF.

This chain links TRBV7-2 with TRBJ2-1, with 7 bases lining up with TRBD2. From germline, CDR1 is SGHTA and CDR2 FQGNSA. The CDR3 has 19 amino acids. V trimming: 5 bases; J trimming: 0 bases; junction bases outside the gene matches: 16. CDR3 protein: CASSPLAAGTIPSYNEQFF. The CDR3 DNA is TGTGCCAGCAGCCCCCTCGCCGCCGGGACTATCCCCTCCTACAATGAGCAGTTCTTC.

The chain links TRBV2 to TRBJ1-2; 10 bases agree with TRBD1. Germline V CDR1 and CDR2: SNHLY, FYNNEI. The trim removed 8 bases at V and 5 bases at J, leaving 5 bases unmatched. This CDR3 is built from 13 residues. The CDR3 is CASGGTGVYGYTF. In DNA form, the CDR3 reads TGTGCCAGCGGCGGGACAGGGGTTTATGGCTACACCTTC.

This clone has only a few counts. The chain joins TRBV6-5 to TRBJ2-5; D might be TRBD1 (6 bases). Germline CDR1 and CDR2: MNHEY and SVGAGI. The CDR3 contains 15 residues. V lost 7 bases and J lost 2, with 17 bases in between. CDR3 protein: CASNWGPSPQETQYF. In nucleotides, the CDR3 is TGTGCCAGCAATTGGGGGCCGAGTCCACAAGAGACCCAGTACTTC.

The chain links TRBV5-1 to TRBJ1-1; 7 bases align to TRBD1. V dropped 3 bases and J dropped 1; count of bases not matched to a gene: 6. CDR3 size: 15 residues. The germline gives CDR1 SGHRS, CDR2 YFSETQ. CDR3 bases: TGCGCCAGCAGCTCCCTGGGACAGAAGAACACTGAAGCTTTCTTT. Encoded protein: CASSSLGQKNTEAFF.

This chain joins TRBV15 and TRBJ2-5; 12 bases agree with TRBD2. Looked up from germline, CDR1 is LNHNV and CDR2 is YYDKDF (reference sequence). V lost 1 base to trimming and J lost 7 bases; unmatched junction nucleotides: 16. The CDR3 consists of 19 residues. CDR3 sequence (DNA): TGTGCCACCAGCAGAGGAGGGGTCCTCCTAGCGGGGGGGAAAGGGACCCAGTACTTC. Translated: CATSRGGVLLAGGKGTQYF.

The V call is TRBV5-1, the J call TRBJ2-5; 7 nucleotides line up with TRBD2. This CDR3 spans 15 amino acids. Germline CDR1 and CDR2: SGHRS and YFSETQ. V lost 2 bases to trimming and J lost 2 bases; unmatched junction nucleotides: 6. DNA of the CDR3: TGCGCCAGCAGCTTCTCCCCGGGGGGTCAAGAGACCCAGTACTTC. This translates into CASSFSPGGQETQYF.

The V call is TRBV27, the J call TRBJ2-2, with D possibly TRBD2 on 5 matching bases. This CDR3 is 15 amino acids long. With 3 bases removed from V and 1 base from J, the gap between germline ends came to 9 bases. Germline V CDR1 and CDR2: MNHEY, SMNVEV (reference sequence). CDR3 nucleotide sequence: TGTGCCAGCAGTTTTCAGCGGTTGAACACCGGGGAGCTGTTTTTT. Amino acid sequence: CASSFQRLNTGELFF.

This chain uses TRBV10-3 with TRBJ1-2; weak D call: TRBD1 (6 bases). The germline CDR1 and CDR2 sequences are ENHRY and SYGVKD. The CDR3 spans 17 residues. V gave up 0 bases and J gave up 4 bases, with 18 bases separating them. The CDR3 protein is CAISESTLGQGSYGYTF. In DNA, the CDR3 is TGTGCCATCAGTGAGTCGACTCTTGGGCAGGGGTCCTATGGCTACACCTTC.

This clone was seen a few times. The chain employs TRBV7-6 and TRBJ2-7; perhaps TRBD2 as D (6 bases). V shed 3 bases and J shed 6 bases, with 12 bases lying between them. Germline loops: CDR1 SGHVS, CDR2 FNYEAQ. This CDR3 contains 13 residues. CDR3 residues: CASSLRWGGEQYF. DNA for the CDR3: TGTGCCAGCAGCTTGCGGTGGGGAGGCGAGCAGTACTTC. Using reference TRBV7-6 and TRBJ2-7 for the parts outside the CDR3, the full variable domain is GAGVSQSPRYKVTKRGQDVALRCDPISGHVSLYWYRQALGQGPEFLTYFNYEAQQDKSGLPNDRFSAERPEGSISTLTIQRTEQRDSAMYRCASSLRWGGEQYFGPGTRLTVT.

The genes are TRBV5-1 and TRBJ2-7, with D perhaps matching TRBD2 (6 bases). Germline V gene lookup returns CDR1 SGHRS and CDR2 YFSETQ. Trimming left V 1 base short and J 4 bases short, with 18 bases between. The CDR3 consists of 16 residues. The CDR3 bases are TGCGCCAGCAGCTTGTCGTTGGGGCCTGGGAGGTACGAGCAGTACTTC. This codes for CASSLSLGPGRYEQYF.

This clone has a handful of counts. The J gene is TRBJ2-3, the V gene TRBV4-1; 12 positions match TRBD2. The junction had 7 bases not matched to a gene; V was cut back by 3 bases and J by 3 bases. The CDR3 covers 17 residues. CDR1 MGHRA and CDR2 YSYEKL come from the germline V gene. CDR3: CASSQGLAGGPTDTQYF. The DNA for the CDR3 is TGCGCCAGCAGCCAGGGCCTAGCGGGGGGGCCAACAGATACGCAGTATTTT.

V gene TRBV18 combines with J gene TRBJ2-1; 11 nucleotides line up with TRBD1. This CDR3 has 13 residues. V trimming: 6 bases; J trimming: 8 bases; junction bases outside the gene matches: 3. Per the germline V gene, CDR1 is KGHSH and CDR2 is LQKENI. The CDR3 sequence: CASSRDRGDEQFF. The CDR3 DNA reads as TGTGCCAGCTCGCGGGACAGGGGGGATGAGCAGTTCTTC.